This TCR beta chain originates from a study of cytomegalovirus exposure and HLA in healthy donors. The PCR used 60 Vbeta and 13 Jbeta primers. The protocol was immunoSEQ multiplex PCR, while the TCRdb copy is restricted to in-frame clones and leaves out a portion. The sample data list 100,000 or so clones. V lost 0 bases to trimming and J lost 2 bases; unmatched junction nucleotides: 4. Germline values: CDR1 SGHRS, CDR2 YFSETQ. The length of the CDR3 is 16 residues. Points from the study as a whole: The authors listed 180 or so TCR beta chains as cytomegalovirus-associated. Some segments of the V type, notably TRBV6-2 and TRBV6-3, were excluded as indistinguishable.

As concerns this clone: Antigen unknown.

The clonotype originates from a man over 45 in good health and CMV-seronegative. The sequenced sample was PBMCs. V gene TRBV5-1 combines with J gene TRBJ2-7; the match to TRBD1 covers 11 bases. The CDR3 reads CASSLGTGGIPYEQYF. CDR3 bases: TGCGCCAGCAGCTTGGGGACAGGGGGCATCCCCTACGAGCAGTACTTC.